The 3 T cell receptor beta chains given below trace back to one sample, sequenced in a study of blood T cells in healthy people across ages. The second PCR ran about 7 to 12 cycles with a sample-barcoded 5' primer and J-beta primers. TCRdb recomputed calls from the 5' RACE reads with MiXCR, one row per CDR3 protein. The data hold more than 800,000 distinct CDR3 sequences, with 25% to 30% observed a single time. Sequencing was done on a sample of blood. The receptor source for this set is an elderly woman in good health.

This clonotype appeared a single time. The chain employs TRBV30 and TRBJ1-1; D ambiguous. From germline, CDR1 is GTSNPN and CDR2 SVGIG (reference sequence). CDR3 length: 15 residues. The ends were cut back, 0 bases at V and 1 base at J, with 12 bases in the middle. The CDR3 nucleotides read TGTGCCTGGAGTGTAGGGTTAGGGCGGAACACTGAAGCTTTCTTT. Translating it yields CAWSVGLGRNTEAFF.

In this sample, this clonotype turned up many times. As DNA, the CDR3 is TGTGCCAGCAGCTCCCAAGTGAGTGAGCAGTTCTTC. Protein sequence: CASSSQVSEQFF. This chain links TRBV6-2 or TRBV6-3 with TRBJ2-1; unclear D gene. Deletions cut 6 bases from V and 9 bases from J, with 12 bases between. The CDR3 is made up of 12 amino acids. Germline assignment: CDR1 MNHEY and CDR2 SVGEGT.

The rearrangement joins TRBV9 to TRBJ2-5; the D gene is possibly TRBD2 (6 bases). CDR1 SGDLS and CDR2 YYNGEE come from the germline V gene. V gave up 7 bases and J gave up 11 bases, with 21 bases separating them. The CDR3 spans 13 residues. The CDR3 protein is CASAPGGSGEQYF. The CDR3 nucleotides are TGTGCCAGCGCCCCCGGGGGTTCGGGGGAGCAGTACTTC.